Each of the 16 T cell receptor beta chains below was sequenced from the same sample in a study of CD8 T cells in Susac syndrome. Reverse transcription of 0.5 to 1 ug RNA used random hexamers. From the immunoSEQ multiplex PCR reads, TCRdb called clonotypes with MiXCR, one entry per CDR3 protein. The profile covers a few hundred thousand distinct CDR3 sequences, with 75% to 90% appearing a single time and around 0.18% taken by the ten largest. Sequencing was done on a sample of CD8+ T cells from PBMCs. These receptors all come from a human donor with multiple sclerosis.

V and J are TRBV15 and TRBJ2-5; D is unresolved. This CDR3 is 13 amino acids long. The V and J ends lost 5 bases and 2 bases respectively, with 9 bases between them. The germline V gene encodes CDR1 LNHNV and CDR2 YYDKDF (reference sequence). The CDR3 sequence is CATSGRRQETQYF. The CDR3 DNA reads as TGTGCCACCAGCGGACGAAGGCAAGAGACCCAGTACTTC. The full variable domain, its missing parts supplied by reference TRBV15 and TRBJ2-5, is DAMVIQNPRYQVTQFGKPVTLSCSQTLNHNVMYWYQQKSSQAPKLLFHYYDKDFNNEADTPDNFQSRRPNTSFCFLDIRSPGLGDTAMYLCATSGRRQETQYFGPGTRLLVL.

The genes are TRBV2 and TRBJ2-2; TRBD1 agrees at 7 bases. Germline V gives CDR1 SNHLY, CDR2 FYNNEI. V was clipped by 4 bases and J by 6 bases; unmatched bases: 8. The CDR3 runs 15 residues. The CDR3 region has the DNA TGTGCCAGCAGTGGCAGGGGGTACTCGGCCGGGGAGCTGTTTTTT. The encoded protein is CASSGRGYSAGELFF. Supplemented by reference TRBV2 and TRBJ2-2, the full variable domain reads EPEVTQTPSHQVTQMGQEVILRCVPISNHLYFYWYRQILGQKVEFLVSFYNNEISEKSEIFDDQFSVERPDGSNFTLKIRSTKLEDSAMYFCASSGRGYSAGELFFGEGSRLTVL.

J is TRBJ2-7 and V is TRBV7-9; 11 bases fit TRBD2. CDR3 size: 15 residues. Germline-derived CDR1 and CDR2 are SEHNR and FQNEAQ (reference sequence). V lost 5 bases, J lost 7 bases, and 10 bases stayed unmatched. DNA of the CDR3: TGTGCCAGCAGCCCGGGGACTAGCGGACTCTTGGAGCAGTACTTC. Its translation: CASSPGTSGLLEQYF. Combining the CDR3 with reference TRBV7-9 and TRBJ2-7 gives the whole variable domain DTGVSQNPRHKITKRGQNVTFRCDPISEHNRLYWYRQTLGQGPEFLTYFQNEAQLEKSRLLSDRFSAERPKGSFSTLEIQRTEQGDSAMYLCASSPGTSGLLEQYFGPGTRLTVT.

The chain recombines TRBV10-3 with TRBJ2-3, with D perhaps given as TRBD1 or TRBD2 (5 bases each). Trimming left V 6 bases short and J 2 bases short, with 12 bases between. The germline V gene encodes CDR1 ENHRY and CDR2 SYGVKD. This CDR3 has 14 amino acids. DNA of the CDR3: TGTGCCATCAGACGGGACGAGACCACAGATACGCAGTATTTT. As protein: CAIRRDETTDTQYF.

This chain connects TRBV28 to TRBJ2-3, with 8 positions matching TRBD2. The V gene end was trimmed by 6 bases and the J gene end by 6 bases; junction bases not matched to a gene: 8. In germline, CDR1 is MDHEN, CDR2 SYDVKM. The CDR3 contains 14 residues. The CDR3 DNA reads TGTGCCAGCAGGACGGCGGGAGGAGACGATACGCAGTATTTT. It specifies CASRTAGGDDTQYF.

The chain couples TRBV4-3 to TRBJ2-7; TRBD2 matches at 9 bases. The CDR3 has 15 amino acids. Germline V CDR1 and CDR2: LGHNA, YSLEER. V trimming: 0 bases; J trimming: 2 bases; junction bases outside the gene matches: 2. Written as DNA, the CDR3 is TGCGCCAGCAGCCAAGACAGCGGGGGGACCTACGAGCAGTACTTC. Its protein product is CASSQDSGGTYEQYF.

The chain joins TRBV5-6 to TRBJ1-5; the match to TRBD1 covers 8 bases. The CDR3 loop spans 16 amino acids. Germline values: CDR1 SGHDT, CDR2 YYEEEE. J gave up 4 bases and V 3 bases, and 9 bases lay outside the gene matches. The CDR3 region is CASSSWGQVRNQPQHF. The CDR3 DNA is TGTGCCAGCAGCTCCTGGGGACAGGTACGGAATCAGCCCCAGCATTTT.

This chain connects TRBV4-1 to TRBJ2-7; D is perhaps TRBD2 (6 bases). Germline V lookup: CDR1 MGHRA, CDR2 YSYEKL. Deletions cut 1 base from V and 4 bases from J, with 11 bases between. The CDR3 is made up of 14 amino acids. The CDR3: CASSQVNAGYEQYF. In DNA, the CDR3 is TGCGCCAGCAGCCAAGTTAATGCGGGATACGAGCAGTACTTC.

In this sample, this clonotype turned up once. CDR3 residues: CASSYTYGNEQFF. Here the CDR3 DNA reads TGTGCCAGCAGTTATACGTACGGCAATGAGCAGTTCTTC. The chain couples TRBV12-3 or TRBV12-4 to TRBJ2-1; no reliable D call. The CDR3 sequence is 13 residues long. Between the trimmed V and J ends, which lost 4 bases and 6 bases, there was a span of 10 bases.

The gene calls are TRBV28 and TRBJ1-2; D uncertain. The V end was cut by 3 bases, the J end by 8 bases, with 10 bases between. CDR1 is MDHEN and CDR2 is SYDVKM in the germline V gene. CDR3 size: 12 residues. Here the CDR3 DNA reads TGTGCCAGCAGTTTGACGTGGTACGGCTACACCTTC. Encoded protein: CASSLTWYGYTF.

The chain links TRBV9 to TRBJ2-2, with TRBD2 matching 8 bases. V shed 3 bases, J shed 3 bases, and the junction held 4 bases outside the gene matches. Looked up from germline, CDR1 is SGDLS and CDR2 is YYNGEE. The CDR3 length is 15 residues. CDR3 protein: CASSATSGHTGELFF. As DNA, the CDR3 is TGTGCCAGCAGCGCCACTAGCGGCCACACCGGGGAGCTGTTTTTT.

The sample holds one count of this clonotype. The chain has TRBV4-2 and TRBJ1-4, with D unresolved. CDR3 length equals 16 residues. Trimming left V 1 base short and J 0 bases short, with 9 bases between. Germline V gene sequence: CDR1 LGHNA, CDR2 YNFKEQ. DNA for the CDR3: TGTGCCAGCAGCCAAGCACGGCCTGCAACTAATGAAAAACTGTTTTTT. Its translation: CASSQARPATNEKLFF.

The gene calls are TRBV12-3 or TRBV12-4 and TRBJ1-1, with D perhaps TRBD1 (6 bases). The ends were cut back, 7 bases at V and 4 bases at J, with 16 bases in the middle. CDR3 length equals 14 residues. As DNA, the CDR3 is TGTGCCAGCACCCTTACAGGGACAAGCACTGAAGCTTTCTTT. Translating it yields CASTLTGTSTEAFF.

The genes are TRBV7-9 and TRBJ2-3, with 9 nucleotides matching TRBD2. The CDR3 runs 15 residues. The V segment lost 4 bases and the J segment 6 bases; nucleotides outside the gene matches: 8. The V gene's germline CDR1 is SEHNR and CDR2 FQNEAQ (reference sequence). CDR3 in DNA: TGTGCCAGCAGCTATGATAGCGGGAGTCTGGATACGCAGTATTTT. Translating gives CASSYDSGSLDTQYF.

This chain connects TRBV30 to TRBJ2-1; possibly TRBD1 for D (6 bases). The CDR3 consists of 17 residues. V lost 2 bases and J 5 bases, leaving 22 bases between the germline ends. The V gene's germline CDR1 is GTSNPN and CDR2 SVGIG (reference sequence). CDR3 in amino acids: CAWSLRKTGQLNNEQFF. In DNA form, the CDR3 reads TGTGCCTGGAGTTTGCGAAAGACAGGACAGCTAAACAATGAGCAGTTCTTC. The complete variable domain, with remaining parts taken from reference TRBV30 and TRBJ2-1, reads SQTIHQWPATLVQPVGSPLSLECTVEGTSNPNLYWYRQAAGRGLQLLFYSVGIGQISSEVPQNLSASRPQDRQFILSSKKLLLSDSGFYLCAWSLRKTGQLNNEQFFGPGTRLTVL.

This rearrangement joins TRBV7-9 to TRBJ1-1; D may be TRBD1 (5 bases). V was clipped by 1 base and J by 4 bases, with 10 bases between them. The CDR3 sequence is 14 residues long. Looked up from germline, CDR1 is SEHNR and CDR2 is FQNEAQ (reference sequence). As DNA, the CDR3 is TGTGCCAGCAGCTTAGTAGTGGGGACCACTGAAGCTTTCTTT. Translating gives CASSLVVGTTEAFF.